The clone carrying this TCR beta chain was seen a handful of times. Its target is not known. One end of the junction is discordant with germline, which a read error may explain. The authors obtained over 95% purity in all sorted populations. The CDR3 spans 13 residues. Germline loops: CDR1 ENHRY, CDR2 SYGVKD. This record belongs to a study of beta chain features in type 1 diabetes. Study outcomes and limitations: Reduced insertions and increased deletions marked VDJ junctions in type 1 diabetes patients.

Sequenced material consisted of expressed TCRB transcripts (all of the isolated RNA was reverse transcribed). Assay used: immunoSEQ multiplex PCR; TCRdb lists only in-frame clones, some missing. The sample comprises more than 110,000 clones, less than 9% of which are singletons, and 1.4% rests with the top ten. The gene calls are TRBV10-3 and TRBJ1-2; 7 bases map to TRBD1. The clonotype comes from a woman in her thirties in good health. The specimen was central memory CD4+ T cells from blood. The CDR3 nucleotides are TGTGCCAGCAGTTACAAAGGGGGCGATGGCTACACCTTC. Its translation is CASSYKGGDGYTF.